This is a list of T cell receptor beta chains from one sample in a study of Ad26.COV2.S vaccination and SARS-CoV-2 variants. Generated by immunoSEQ multiplex PCR, the TCRdb table keeps only in-frame clones and is missing some. The table has over 350,000 clones, approximately 90% seen once. Source: peripheral blood, taken in a trial of Ad26.COV2.S vaccine versus placebo. The receptor source for this set is a person between 18 and 59 years old who received the Ad26.COV2.S COVID-19 vaccine or a placebo. CDR3s include the opening cysteine and the closing phenylalanine or tryptophan. A D gene is named only where the DNA matches it firmly. Clone sizes are given selectively: once, few, many, or a class where the clone is expanded.

size	V	D	J	DNA	CDR3
NA	TRBV19	NA	TRBJ2-1	TGTGCCAGTAGTACGAAAAGGGATGAGCAGTTCTTC	CASSTKRDEQFF
many	TRBV7-2	NA	TRBJ1-2	TGTGCCAGCAGCTTCGAACAGGAGGCTAACTATGGCTACACCTTC	CASSFEQEANYGYTF
NA	TRBV7-8	NA	TRBJ1-5	TGTGCCAGCAGCTTAGACCGTAGCAATCAGCCCCAGCATTTT	CASSLDRSNQPQHF
NA	TRBV18	TRBD1	TRBJ2-2	TGTGCCAGCTCACCGTATAGGACAGGGAACACCGGGGAGCTGTTTTTT	CASSPYRTGNTGELFF
NA	TRBV7-2	NA	TRBJ2-1	TGTGCCAGCAGCTTCGCTAGCTCCTACAATGAGCAGTTCTTC	CASSFASSYNEQFF
once	TRBV5-5	NA	TRBJ1-2	TGTGCCAGCAGCCGGGACGGAGTCTATGGCTACACCTTC	CASSRDGVYGYTF
NA	TRBV6-2/TRBV6-3	NA	TRBJ1-4	TGTGCCAGCGGTTCAGTGTGGGCGACTAATGAAAAACTGTTTTTT	CASGSVWATNEKLFF
NA	TRBV10-2	NA	TRBJ2-4	TGCGCCAGCACGGGGCTTCAGGGGGCCAAAAACATTCAGTACTTC	CASTGLQGAKNIQYF
once	TRBV19	NA	TRBJ2-3	TGTGCCAGTAGTATAGATCACCAAGAGAAACTCACAGATACGCAGTATTTT	CASSIDHQEKLTDTQYF
NA	TRBV7-9	NA	TRBJ2-1	TGTGCCAGCAGCTTATCTGGGGGTTCCTACAATGAGCAGTTCTTC	CASSLSGGSYNEQFF
NA	TRBV12-5	TRBD2	TRBJ2-3	TGTGCTAGTGGCCTTGGGGGGGGCACAGATACGCAGTATTTT	CASGLGGGTDTQYF